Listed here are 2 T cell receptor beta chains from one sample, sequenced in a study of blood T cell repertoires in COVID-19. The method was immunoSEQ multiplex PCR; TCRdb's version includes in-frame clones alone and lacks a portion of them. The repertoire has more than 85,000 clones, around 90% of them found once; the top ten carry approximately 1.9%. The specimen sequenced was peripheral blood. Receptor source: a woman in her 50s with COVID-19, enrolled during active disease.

CDR3 in amino acids: CASSSRSAGIPQGMAQYF. The CDR3 DNA reads as TGTGCCAGCAGTTCCAGATCAGCGGGGATCCCCCAGGGGATGGCGCAGTATTTT. The chain is built from TRBV6-2 or TRBV6-3 and TRBJ2-3; the D gene is possibly TRBD2 (7 bases). Germline V lookup: CDR1 MNHEY, CDR2 SVGEGT. The V end was cut by 4 bases, the J end by 10 bases, with 30 bases between. The length of the CDR3 is 18 residues.

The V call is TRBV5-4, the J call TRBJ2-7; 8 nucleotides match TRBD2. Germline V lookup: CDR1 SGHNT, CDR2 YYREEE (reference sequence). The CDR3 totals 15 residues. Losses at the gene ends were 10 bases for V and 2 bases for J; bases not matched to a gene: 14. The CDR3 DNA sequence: TGTGCCTCGGGGGTACGGGGTAGCGGGACCTACGAGCAGTACGTC. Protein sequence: CASGVRGSGTYEQYV.